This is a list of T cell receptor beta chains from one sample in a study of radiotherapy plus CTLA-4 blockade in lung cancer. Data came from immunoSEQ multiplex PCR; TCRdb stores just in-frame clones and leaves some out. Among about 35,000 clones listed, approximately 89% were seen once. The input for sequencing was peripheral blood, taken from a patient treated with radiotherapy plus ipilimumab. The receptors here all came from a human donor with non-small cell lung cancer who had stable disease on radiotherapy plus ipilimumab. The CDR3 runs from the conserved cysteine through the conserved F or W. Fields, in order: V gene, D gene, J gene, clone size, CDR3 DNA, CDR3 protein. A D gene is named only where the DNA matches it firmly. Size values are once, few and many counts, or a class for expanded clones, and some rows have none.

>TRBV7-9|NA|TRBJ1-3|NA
TGTGCCAGCAGACCCGACAGAACAACTGGAAACACCATATATTTT
CASRPDRTTGNTIYF
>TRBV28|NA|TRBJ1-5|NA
TGTGCCAGCAGTCAACACCCTGCCGGGTCGGGGCCCCAGCATTTT
CASSQHPAGSGPQHF
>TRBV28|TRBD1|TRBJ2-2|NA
TGTGCCAGCAACCCCTTGGACAGGGATAACACCGGGGAGCTGTTTTTT
CASNPLDRDNTGELFF
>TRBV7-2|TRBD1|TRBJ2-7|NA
TGTGCCAGCAGCTTAGTGGGGCCGGGACAGGGGGCTCGTGAGCAGTACTTC
CASSLVGPGQGAREQYF
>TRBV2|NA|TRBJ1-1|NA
TGTGCCAGCAGTGAAGATCGGGTTTTGCCTGAAGCTTTCTTT
CASSEDRVLPEAFF
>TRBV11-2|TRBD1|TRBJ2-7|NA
TGTGCCAGCAGCTTAGGGGACAGCCTCTCCTACGAGCAGTACTTC
CASSLGDSLSYEQYF
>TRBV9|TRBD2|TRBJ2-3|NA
TGTGCCAGCAGCGTAGACCCCCTAGCGGGAGGCACAGATACGCAGTATTTT
CASSVDPLAGGTDTQYF
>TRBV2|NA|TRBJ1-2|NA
TGTGCCAGCAGTGAAGGTCGACAGCAGCTACGATTATACACCTTC
CASSEGRQQLRLYTF
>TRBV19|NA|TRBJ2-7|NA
TGTGCCAGTAGTAAGGGTGGGAGCTCCTACGAGCAGTACTTC
CASSKGGSSYEQYF
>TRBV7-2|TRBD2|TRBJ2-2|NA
TGTGCCAGCACCATAGGGGCGGGAGAGTCGCGCGCCGGGGAGCTGTTTTTT
CASTIGAGESRAGELFF
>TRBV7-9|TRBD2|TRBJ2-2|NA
TGTGCCAGCAGCTTAGCTCCGGGAGGGACCCCCGGGGAGCTGTTTTTT
CASSLAPGGTPGELFF
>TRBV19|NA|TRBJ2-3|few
TGTGCCAGTAGTGGACTCGAACTCACAGATACGCAGTATTTT
CASSGLELTDTQYF
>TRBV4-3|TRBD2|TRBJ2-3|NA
TGCGCCAGCAGCCAAAGGTCTAGCGGGAGGATATTCACAGATACGCAGTATTTT
CASSQRSSGRIFTDTQYF
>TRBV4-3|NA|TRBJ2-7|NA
TGCGCCAGCAGCCAAGATCCCCAACACTACGAGCAGTACTTC
CASSQDPQHYEQYF
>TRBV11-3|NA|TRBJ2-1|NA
TGTGCCAGCAGCTTAGGGAGATCAGATGAGCAGTTCTTC
CASSLGRSDEQFF
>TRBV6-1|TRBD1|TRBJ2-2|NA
TGTGCCACCGACAGGGGGCTGGCCGGGGAGCTGTTTTTT
CATDRGLAGELFF
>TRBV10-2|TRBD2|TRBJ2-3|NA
TGCGCCAGCAGTGAGTCGGCGGGCGAGCGGGAGTACGCAGATACGCAGTATTTT
CASSESAGEREYADTQYF
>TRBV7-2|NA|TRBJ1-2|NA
TGTGCCAGCAGCCCAGGGTTTCGGAACACCAACTATGGCTACACCTTC
CASSPGFRNTNYGYTF
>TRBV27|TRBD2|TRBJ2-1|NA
TGTGCCAGCAACCCCGGGAGGGAGGTCAATGAGCAGTTCTTC
CASNPGREVNEQFF
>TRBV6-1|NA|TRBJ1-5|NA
TGTGCCAGCAGTGAATACAGGGCAAATCAGCCCCAGCATTTT
CASSEYRANQPQHF
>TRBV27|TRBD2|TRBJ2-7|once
TGTGCCAGCAGTCGTCCGGGACTAGCGGGAAAGTACGAGCAGTACTTC
CASSRPGLAGKYEQYF
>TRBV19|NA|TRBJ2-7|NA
TGTGCCAGTAGTTGGACAGCCTCCTACGAGCAGTACTTC
CASSWTASYEQYF
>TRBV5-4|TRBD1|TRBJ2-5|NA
TGTGCCAGCAGCGGCCGGGACAGGGACGAGACCCAGTACTTC
CASSGRDRDETQYF
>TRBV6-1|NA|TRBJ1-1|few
TGTGCCAGCAGTGACCACGAGCGGGCTCTGGCTTTCTTT
CASSDHERALAFF
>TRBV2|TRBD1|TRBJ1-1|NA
TGTGCCAGCATTTCAGGGGGCTGGAACACTGAAGCTTTCTTT
CASISGGWNTEAFF
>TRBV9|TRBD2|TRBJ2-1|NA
TGTGCCAGCAGCGTAGAGCTGGCTAGCGGCCTATACAATGAGCAGTTCTTC
CASSVELASGLYNEQFF
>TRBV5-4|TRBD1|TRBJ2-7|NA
TGTGCCAGCAGCTTAGGGACAGAGTACGAGCAGTACTTC
CASSLGTEYEQYF
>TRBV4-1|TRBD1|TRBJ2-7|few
TGCGCCAGCAGGGTTACAGGGGGATCATCCTACGAGCAGTACTTC
CASRVTGGSSYEQYF
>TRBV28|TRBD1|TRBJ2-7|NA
TGTGCCAGCAGTCTAGGACAGGGGAGCTCCTACGAGCAGTACTTC
CASSLGQGSSYEQYF
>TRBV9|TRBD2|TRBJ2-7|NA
TGTGCCATCGGGACTAGCTGCGAGCAGTACTTC
CAIGTSCEQYF
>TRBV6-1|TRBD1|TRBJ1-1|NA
TGTGCCAGCAGCGGGGACAGACTCGGTGAAGCTTTCTTT
CASSGDRLGEAFF
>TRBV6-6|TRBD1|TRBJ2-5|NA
TGTGCCAGCAGGACGACAGGGGGCAGTCTGGAGACCCAGTACTTC
CASRTTGGSLETQYF
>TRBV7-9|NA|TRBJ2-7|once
TGTGCCATCCCAAGGGGCCCTCTAGGCAACGAGCAGTACTTC
CAIPRGPLGNEQYF
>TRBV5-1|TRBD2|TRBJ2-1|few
TGCGCCAGCAGCCCGGGGACTAGCGGGTCTGGACAGCAGTTCTTC
CASSPGTSGSGQQFF
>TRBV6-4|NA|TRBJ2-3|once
TGTGCCAGCAGCCTAGAAGCGACAGGCCCTAGCACAGATACGCAGTATTTT
CASSLEATGPSTDTQYF
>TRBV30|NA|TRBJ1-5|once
TGTGCCTGGAGTGTACACCGCTATCAGCCCCAGCATTTT
CAWSVHRYQPQHF
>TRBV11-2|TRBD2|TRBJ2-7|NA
TGTGCCAGCAGCCTCCACCCTAGCGGGTCCTACGAGCAGTACTTC
CASSLHPSGSYEQYF
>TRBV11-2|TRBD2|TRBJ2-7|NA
TGTGCCAGCAGTCTTCTAGCGGGAACAGGGTCGTTTTACTTC
CASSLLAGTGSFYF
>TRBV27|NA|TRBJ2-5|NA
TGTGCCAGCAGTACTCCTCCTTTTGAGACCCAGTACTTC
CASSTPPFETQYF
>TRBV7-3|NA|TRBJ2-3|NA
TGTGCCAGCAGCTCCCAGGGCGGGGGCGGAGGGCCAGATACGCAGTATTTT
CASSSQGGGGGPDTQYF
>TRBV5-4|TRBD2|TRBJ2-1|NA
TGTGCCAGCAGCCTCAGACTAGCGGGAGGAGAGCAGTTCTTC
CASSLRLAGGEQFF
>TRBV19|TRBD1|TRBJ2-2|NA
TGTGCCAGTAGTACTGGACAGGGACGGTCGAACACCGGGGAGCTGTTTTTT
CASSTGQGRSNTGELFF
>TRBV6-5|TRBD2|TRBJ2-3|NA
TGTGCCAGCAGTTACACGGGACTAAGCACAGATACGCAGTATTTT
CASSYTGLSTDTQYF
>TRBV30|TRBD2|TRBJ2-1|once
TGTGCCTGGAGGGCTGGGGCTAGCGGAACAAATGAGCAGTTCTTC
CAWRAGASGTNEQFF
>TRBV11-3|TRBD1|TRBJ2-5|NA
TGTGCCAGCAGCTTGGGCCGGACAGGAGGAGAAGAGACCCAGTACTTC
CASSLGRTGGEETQYF
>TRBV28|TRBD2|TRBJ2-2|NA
TGTGCCAGCAGTTCGGGACTAGCATCCGGGGAGCTGTTTTTT
CASSSGLASGELFF
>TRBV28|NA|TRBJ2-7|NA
TGTGCCAGCAGGAGCGGCAGGATGACCCCCTACGAGCAGTACTTC
CASRSGRMTPYEQYF
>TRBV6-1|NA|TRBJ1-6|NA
TGTGCCAGCAGTGTTCAGGACAGAAATTCACCCCTCCACTTT
CASSVQDRNSPLHF
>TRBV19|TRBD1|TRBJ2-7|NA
TGTGCCAGTAGTAGGGGAGCGGGACAGGGGATGGACGAGCAGTACTTC
CASSRGAGQGMDEQYF
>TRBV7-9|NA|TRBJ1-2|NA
TGTGCCAGCAGCCCGCCCCAGTCTCTGTATGGCTACACCTTC
CASSPPQSLYGYTF
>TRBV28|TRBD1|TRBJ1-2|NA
TGTGCCAGCAGTTTAGGTGGCAGGGGGCTTGATGGCTACACCTTC
CASSLGGRGLDGYTF
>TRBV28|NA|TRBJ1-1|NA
TGTGCCAGCAGCAAAAGCCAGGCGAGATTCTTAAGGGGAGCTTTCTTT
CASSKSQARFLRGAFF
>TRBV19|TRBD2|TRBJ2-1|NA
TGTGCCAGTAGTAGGGCTAGCGGGAATGAGCAGTTCTTC
CASSRASGNEQFF
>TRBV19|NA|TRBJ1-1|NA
TGTGCCAGTAGTCTTCCCGGGGAGGGTAGTGAAGCTTTCTTT
CASSLPGEGSEAFF
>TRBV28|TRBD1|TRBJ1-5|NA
TGTGCCAGCAGTTTTTTCTCCCTAGCACAGGGGCGCTTGGGCAATCAGCCCCAGCATTTT
CASSFFSLAQGRLGNQPQHF